Below are 30 T cell receptor beta chains sequenced from a single sample in a study of CD8 T cells in ankylosing spondylitis. TCRdb ran MiXCR on the 5' RACE reads and lists one entry per CDR3 protein. The data contain about 240,000 distinct CDR3 sequences, around 9.2% of them singletons. Material for sequencing was blood, either unsorted or a sorted T cell fraction (not recorded which). Receptors were obtained from a male donor with ankylosing spondylitis or in good health (not recorded which).

In its sample, this clonotype was seen many times. The chain combines TRBV29-1 with TRBJ1-2, with no clear D. CDR1 and CDR2 from the germline V gene are SQVTM and ANQGSEA. The CDR3 runs to 14 residues. Trimming took off 1 base at V and 6 bases at J, with 15 bases between the two ends. The CDR3 DNA is TGCAGCGTTGAAGTCCTGCCGGACGGGAATGGCTACACCTTC. It is translated as CSVEVLPDGNGYTF.

This clonotype was counted many times. V gene TRBV7-9 combines with J gene TRBJ1-2; 10 bases align to TRBD1. The CDR3 contains 15 residues. V shed 3 bases and J 3 bases; nucleotides not matched to a gene: 4. Germline assignment: CDR1 SEHNR and CDR2 FQNEAQ (reference sequence). CDR3 in amino acids: CASSLDRGSHYGYTF. The CDR3, as DNA: TGTGCCAGCAGCTTGGACAGGGGGAGTCACTATGGCTACACCTTC.

This clonotype was recorded at least ten times. The germline gene is not matched at one end of the junction; a read error may be the cause. The V call is TRBV20-1, the J call TRBJ1-1, with D perhaps matching TRBD1 (5 bases). The length of the CDR3 is 14 residues. CDR1 is DFQATT and CDR2 is SNEGSKA in the germline V gene (reference sequence). The CDR3 nucleotides are TGCAGTGCTAGAGCCCGCCAGGGTAACATTGAAGCTTTCTTT. Translating gives CSARARQGNIEAFF.

The sample holds many counts of this clonotype. The chain links TRBV20-1 to TRBJ1-1; maybe TRBD1 (6 bases). Germline CDR1 reads DFQATT; CDR2 reads SNEGSKA (reference sequence). V gave up 7 bases and J gave up 3 bases, with 15 bases separating them. The CDR3 totals 13 residues. The CDR3 reads CSVRTVPDTEAFF. The CDR3 DNA reads TGCAGTGTTCGGACAGTCCCCGACACTGAAGCTTTCTTT.

This clonotype was counted ten times or more. The chain employs TRBV6-2 or TRBV6-3 and TRBJ2-7; D ambiguous. Germline values: CDR1 MNHEY, CDR2 SVGEGT. This CDR3 is 12 amino acids long. The V end lost 0 bases, the J end lost 7 bases, and 7 bases lay between the germline ends. The chain's CDR3 is CASSYSVREQYF. The CDR3 DNA is TGTGCCAGCAGTTACTCGGTCCGGGAGCAGTACTTC.

This clonotype was seen a handful of times. The rearrangement joins TRBV24-1 to TRBJ2-1; 16 nucleotides agree with TRBD2. J gave up 1 base and V 3 bases, and 2 bases lay outside the gene matches. Germline assignment: CDR1 KGHDR and CDR2 SFDVKD. This CDR3 region has 18 residues. The CDR3: CATSDPGLAGGSYNEQFF. For the CDR3, the DNA is TGTGCCACCAGTGATCCGGGACTAGCGGGAGGGTCCTACAATGAGCAGTTCTTC.

There are many counts of this clonotype. The chain's CDR3 is CSASYRGSDTEAFF. In nucleotides, the CDR3 is TGCAGTGCTAGTTACAGGGGATCGGACACTGAAGCTTTCTTT. The genes are TRBV20-1 and TRBJ1-1, with TRBD1 matching 7 bases. The V gene end was trimmed by 3 bases and the J gene end by 3 bases; junction bases not matched to a gene: 7. The CDR3 loop spans 14 amino acids. CDR1 is DFQATT and CDR2 is SNEGSKA in the germline V gene (reference sequence).

In its sample, this clonotype was seen many times. The rearrangement joins TRBV24-1 to TRBJ2-1; 7 nucleotides agree with TRBD2. The length of the CDR3 is 18 residues. CDR1 and CDR2 (germline): KGHDR, SFDVKD. V was pared by 5 bases and J by 5 bases, with 17 bases of the junction left unmatched. This CDR3 reads CATSGRSSRGGPHNEQFF. As DNA, the CDR3 is TGTGCCACCAGTGGGAGGTCTTCGCGGGGAGGGCCCCACAATGAGCAGTTCTTC.

This clonotype was counted many times. This sequence joins TRBV4-3 and TRBJ1-4; D gene ambiguous. Trimming removed 4 bases at V and 4 bases at J, with 13 bases between. Germline lookup yields CDR1 LGHNA and CDR2 YSLEER. This CDR3 has 15 amino acids. The DNA for the CDR3 is TGCGCCAGCAGCCGGGCCTCGCAGAGTAATGAAAAACTGTTTTTT. Translated, it gives CASSRASQSNEKLFF.

This clonotype was seen at least ten times. This sequence joins TRBV12-3 or TRBV12-4 and TRBJ2-1, with D perhaps matching TRBD1 or TRBD2 (5 bases each). This CDR3 is 13 amino acids long. Trimming left V 6 bases short and J 8 bases short, with 14 bases between. CDR3 in DNA: TGTGCCAGCAGCCCCGGGGCTATCTATGAGCAGTTCTTC. Translating it yields CASSPGAIYEQFF.

The chain couples TRBV5-1 to TRBJ2-1, with D hard to call. The CDR3 is 14 residues long. Germline CDR1 SGHRS, CDR2 YFSETQ. V was pared by 0 bases and J by 6 bases, with 10 bases between. The CDR3 sequence: CASSLVADSNEQFF. The DNA of the CDR3 is TGCGCCAGCAGCTTGGTAGCCGATTCCAATGAGCAGTTCTTC. The full variable domain, in which reference TRBV5-1 and TRBJ2-1 provide the parts outside the CDR3, is KAGVTQTPRYLIKTRGQQVTLSCSPISGHRSVSWYQQTPGQGLQFLFEYFSETQRNKGNFPGRFSGRQFSNSRSEMNVSTLELGDSALYLCASSLVADSNEQFFGPGTRLTVL.

This clonotype was detected ten times or more. V usage is TRBV9 and J usage is TRBJ2-1, with D perhaps TRBD1 or TRBD2 (6 bases each). The CDR3 extends over 15 amino acids. Germline V lookup: CDR1 SGDLS, CDR2 YYNGEE. V lost 0 bases and J lost 8, with 15 bases in between. For the CDR3, the DNA is TGTGCCAGCAGCGTAGCTGAGGGGGGCGGCCATGAGCAGTTCTTC. Encoded protein: CASSVAEGGGHEQFF.

In this sample, this clonotype turned up many times. An end of the junction does not agree with germline; a read error may underlie this. The chain's CDR3 is CASSLDAGDTGELFF. The CDR3 bases are TGTGCCAGTAGCTTGGACGCGGGAGACACCGGGGAGCTGTTTTTT. The gene calls are TRBV5-4 and TRBJ2-2, with TRBD2 matching 7 bases. The CDR3 has 15 amino acids. Germline loops: CDR1 SGHNT, CDR2 YYREEE (reference sequence).

This clonotype has ten or more counts. V usage is TRBV14 and J usage is TRBJ2-1, with 8 bases aligning to TRBD1. The CDR3 totals 15 residues. V was clipped by 1 base and J by 7 bases; unmatched bases: 6. Germline CDR1 reads SGHDN; CDR2 reads FVKESK. The CDR3 coding sequence is TGTGCCAGCAGCCAAGTGTCAGGGGGCTGGAATGAGCAGTTCTTC. Translated: CASSQVSGGWNEQFF.

This clonotype has only a few counts. The chain combines TRBV25-1 with TRBJ1-1; TRBD1 matches at 9 bases. Losses at the gene ends were 3 bases for V and 11 bases for J; bases not matched to a gene: 16. CDR3 length: 16 residues. Germline CDR1 and CDR2: MGHDK and SYGVNS. CDR3 loop: CASSDPIPGQGGSAFF. The CDR3 bases are TGTGCCAGCAGTGATCCTATCCCGGGACAGGGCGGGTCGGCTTTCTTT. The variable domain in full, with the rest retrieved from reference TRBV25-1 and TRBJ1-1, is EADIYQTPRYLVIGTGKKITLECSQTMGHDKMYWYQQDPGMELHLIHYSYGVNSTEKGDLSSESTVSRIRTEHFPLTLESARPSHTSQYLCASSDPIPGQGGSAFFGQGTRLTVV.

The chain combines TRBV7-9 with TRBJ1-5, with 7 bases lining up with TRBD1. J gave up 6 bases and V 5 bases, and 4 bases lay outside the gene matches. The length of the CDR3 is 13 residues. Germline assignment: CDR1 SEHNR and CDR2 FQNEAQ (reference sequence). This CDR3 reads CASSEGAGQPQHF. The CDR3, as DNA: TGTGCCAGCAGCGAGGGGGCTGGTCAGCCCCAGCATTTT. Combining the CDR3 with reference TRBV7-9 and TRBJ1-5 gives the whole variable domain DTGVSQNPRHKITKRGQNVTFRCDPISEHNRLYWYRQTLGQGPEFLTYFQNEAQLEKSRLLSDRFSAERPKGSFSTLEIQRTEQGDSAMYLCASSEGAGQPQHFGDGTRLSIL.

The chain uses TRBV6-4 and TRBJ2-1, with TRBD1 matching 8 bases. Germline loops: CDR1 MRHNA, CDR2 SNTAGT. This CDR3 is built from 14 residues. V lost 6 bases to trimming and J lost 6 bases; unmatched junction nucleotides: 7. In DNA form, the CDR3 reads TGTGCCAGCAGACCAGGACAGGGATCCAATGAGCAGTTCTTC. It translates to CASRPGQGSNEQFF.

In this sample, this clonotype turned up many times. The chain carries TRBV12-3 or TRBV12-4 and TRBJ1-2; D might be TRBD1 (5 bases). This CDR3 is 16 amino acids long. Trimming shortened V by 1 base and J by 2 bases, and 14 bases separated the two germline ends. Here the CDR3 reads CASSLGIGGYNYGYTF. As DNA, the CDR3 is TGTGCCAGCAGTTTAGGAATTGGGGGATACAACTATGGCTACACCTTC.

This clonotype came up many times. This chain connects TRBV10-3 to TRBJ1-1; D ambiguous. CDR3 length: 13 amino acids. Germline loops: CDR1 ENHRY, CDR2 SYGVKD. V was trimmed by 2 bases and J by 1 base, leaving 5 bases between them. This CDR3 is CAISEQENTEAFF. The CDR3 DNA sequence: TGTGCCATCAGTGAGCAGGAGAACACTGAAGCTTTCTTT.

This clonotype was counted at least ten times. The V and J genes are TRBV15 and TRBJ2-3, with D possibly TRBD1 on 6 matching bases. The CDR3 runs to 16 residues. CDR1 is LNHNV, CDR2 YYDKDF, per germline (reference sequence). Trimming shortened V by 3 bases and J by 0 bases, and 13 bases separated the two germline ends. The CDR3 region is CATSSPGTPSTDTQYF. The CDR3 DNA follows: TGTGCCACCAGCAGCCCCGGGACACCTAGCACAGATACGCAGTATTTT.

This clonotype has only a few counts. The chain combines TRBV29-1 with TRBJ2-2, with TRBD1 matching 7 bases. The germline gives CDR1 SQVTM, CDR2 ANQGSEA. With 6 bases clipped from V and 4 bases from J, the junction kept 8 bases outside the gene matches. The CDR3 is 14 amino acids. The CDR3 sequence: CSVAGTEITGELFF. CDR3 nucleotide sequence: TGCAGCGTCGCCGGGACAGAAATCACCGGGGAGCTGTTTTTT.

The genes are TRBV5-1 and TRBJ2-5; a weak D match, TRBD2 (6 bases). Trimming removed 2 bases at V and 3 bases at J, with 14 bases between. Germline V CDR1 and CDR2: SGHRS, YFSETQ. The CDR3 covers 15 residues. The CDR3 DNA sequence: TGCGCCAGCAGCTTTCTGGGGGGTTCAGAAGAGACCCAGTACTTC. As protein: CASSFLGGSEETQYF.

The V call is TRBV24-1, the J call TRBJ2-5; TRBD2 is a possible D gene (6 bases). CDR3 length: 15 residues. V lost 4 bases, J lost 3 bases, and 14 bases lay in between. Per the germline V gene, CDR1 is KGHDR and CDR2 is SFDVKD. The CDR3 coding sequence is TGTGCCACCAGTGAGTCGCCGGGACTCAAAGAGACCCAGTACTTC. Amino acids: CATSESPGLKETQYF.

This clonotype has more than one count but fewer than ten. The V and J genes are TRBV5-1 and TRBJ2-7, with D possibly being TRBD2 (6 bases). Germline-derived CDR1 and CDR2 are SGHRS and YFSETQ. This CDR3 region has 15 residues. The V end lost 2 bases, the J end lost 2 bases, and 14 bases lay between the germline ends. The CDR3 here is CASSFDAGQPYEQYF. CDR3 in DNA: TGCGCCAGCAGCTTTGACGCGGGGCAACCCTACGAGCAGTACTTC.

This chain connects TRBV5-4 to TRBJ2-1; D gene uncertain. V lost 1 base to trimming and J lost 3 bases, with 14 bases between them. The germline CDR1 and CDR2 sequences are SGHNT and YYREEE (reference sequence). This CDR3 is built from 16 residues. The CDR3 DNA follows: TGTGCCAGCAGCTTGATTGTTGGGTTTTTCTACAATGAGCAGTTCTTC. The encoded protein is CASSLIVGFFYNEQFF. The full variable domain, rest sourced from reference TRBV5-4 and TRBJ2-1, is ETGVTQSPTHLIKTRGQQVTLRCSSQSGHNTVSWYQQALGQGPQFIFQYYREEENGRGNFPPRFSGLQFPNYSSELNVNALELDDSALYLCASSLIVGFFYNEQFFGPGTRLTVL.

This clonotype was recorded many times. The chain uses TRBV20-1 and TRBJ1-1; TRBD1 might be the D (6 bases). The CDR3 is 13 amino acids. Germline lookup yields CDR1 DFQATT and CDR2 SNEGSKA (reference sequence). Trimming pared 3 bases from V and 3 bases from J, leaving 11 bases between. CDR3 DNA sequence: TGCAGTGCTAGTACAGGGACGTACACTGAAGCTTTCTTT. It codes for CSASTGTYTEAFF.

This clonotype appeared many times. The rearrangement joins TRBV3-1 to TRBJ2-2; D unresolved. The CDR3 is 17 residues long. Germline values: CDR1 LGHDT, CDR2 YNNKEL (reference sequence). The V gene lost 0 bases and the J gene lost 0 bases, with 11 bases spanning the gap. CDR3 sequence reads: CASSQDENATNTGELFF. DNA of the CDR3: TGTGCCAGCAGCCAAGATGAAAACGCTACGAACACCGGGGAGCTGTTTTTT.

This clonotype was seen only a few times. This chain connects TRBV25-1 to TRBJ1-1; D is unresolved. The V end was cut by 3 bases, the J end by 0 bases, with 8 bases between. Germline loops: CDR1 MGHDK, CDR2 SYGVNS. The CDR3 is 14 residues long. The CDR3 sequence is CASSDFYLNTEAFF. The CDR3 coding sequence is TGTGCCAGCAGTGACTTCTACCTGAACACTGAAGCTTTCTTT.

This clonotype was seen only a few times. This rearrangement joins TRBV18 to TRBJ1-1; D is ambiguous. The CDR3 length is 16 residues. V lost 4 bases and J lost 0, with 15 bases in between. Germline values: CDR1 KGHSH, CDR2 LQKENI. The CDR3 DNA sequence: TGTGCCAGCTCACACGACCAAGGTTATTTGAACACTGAAGCTTTCTTT. It translates to CASSHDQGYLNTEAFF.

The genes are TRBV30 and TRBJ1-2, with D tentatively TRBD1 (5 bases). The CDR3 totals 14 residues. CDR1 is GTSNPN, CDR2 SVGIG, per germline (reference sequence). Trimming shortened V by 1 base and J by 2 bases, and 11 bases separated the two germline ends. The CDR3 loop reads CAWSEGPGNYGYTF. The DNA for the CDR3 is TGTGCCTGGAGTGAGGGGCCAGGAAACTATGGCTACACCTTC.